The present entry profiles one TCR beta chain with its context. The target antigen is unknown. CD45RO-negative CD8 cells positively selected for CCR7 made up the naive population, which excluded terminally differentiated effector memory CD45RA+ cells. The sample belongs to a study of shared clonotypes between healthy human individuals. Study context: Contributing individuals were a couple of females and a few males aged 18 to 49. Three plates each covered CD4 naive and memory; CD8 naive two, CD8 memory one.

Study findings and constraints: When naive CD4 clonotypes were compared across a handful of donors, about 4.8% were shared. An expected dependence of interdonor clonotype sharing on sequencing depth was noted.

The data were produced by immunoSEQ multiplex PCR, yet TCRdb's version contains in-frame clones alone and is incomplete. The repertoire holds 760,000 or so clones, with just over 95% as singletons. Sequencing was performed on naive CD8+ T cells sorted from blood. The clonotype comes from a man aged 25-45 years in good health.

The CDR3 sequence is CASSGRGGFPEQFF. The CDR3 nucleotides are TGTGCCAGCAGTGGTAGGGGTGGATTTCCCGAGCAGTTCTTC. The chain is built from TRBV2 and TRBJ2-1; TRBD1 might be the D (5 bases). V gave up 4 bases and J gave up 10 bases, with 17 bases separating them. The V gene's germline CDR1 is SNHLY and CDR2 FYNNEI. The CDR3 consists of 14 residues.